One and the same sample provided the 27 T cell receptor beta chains below, sequenced in a study of T cells in localized non-small cell lung cancer. The table came from immunoSEQ multiplex PCR; TCRdb's copy has only in-frame clones and leaves some out. The repertoire has around 70,000 clones, approximately 87% of them found once; the top ten carry 20% to 25%. The sequencing here drew on peripheral blood, taken before any cancer treatment. All receptors derive from a male donor aged 60 or older with stage III squamous cell lung carcinoma.

The chain couples TRBV27 to TRBJ1-1, with D perhaps matching TRBD1 (6 bases). V was shortened by 7 bases and J by 5 bases, with 20 bases between the two germline ends. The germline V gene encodes CDR1 MNHEY and CDR2 SMNVEV (reference sequence). CDR3 size: 15 residues. This CDR3 is CASTTSGGRRTEAFF. The CDR3 DNA reads as TGTGCCAGCACCACGAGCGGGGGGCGAAGAACTGAAGCTTTCTTT.

This chain connects TRBV6-1 to TRBJ2-5; no clear D. From germline, CDR1 is MNHNS and CDR2 SASEGT. The V end was cut by 3 bases, the J end by 5 bases, with 13 bases between. The CDR3 loop spans 14 amino acids. The CDR3 sequence is CASSETLLRETQYF. The CDR3 DNA follows: TGTGCCAGCAGTGAGACACTACTTCGGGAGACCCAGTACTTC.

The CDR3 region is CASSRSLARGETQYF. The CDR3 nucleotides read TGTGCCAGCAGCCGCAGCCTAGCCCGAGGGGAGACCCAGTACTTC. The chain carries TRBV7-2 and TRBJ2-5, with D possibly matching TRBD2 (5 bases). The CDR3 consists of 15 residues. Germline lookup yields CDR1 SGHTA and CDR2 FQGNSA. V lost 5 bases and J lost 5, with 18 bases in between. The full variable domain, completed using reference TRBV7-2 and TRBJ2-5, is GAGVSQSPSNKVTEKGKDVELRCDPISGHTALYWYRQSLGQGLEFLIYFQGNSAPDKSGLPSDRFSAERTGGSVSTLTIQRTQQEDSAVYLCASSRSLARGETQYFGPGTRLLVL.

The chain has TRBV4-1 and TRBJ2-7; TRBD2 matches 7 bases. The CDR3 loop spans 15 amino acids. The V and J ends lost 0 bases and 4 bases, in that order; junction bases with no gene match: 6. CDR1 and CDR2 (germline): MGHRA, YSYEKL. The CDR3 DNA reads TGCGCCAGCAGCCAAGAGACCGGGGAGGGGTACGAGCAGTACTTC. This codes for CASSQETGEGYEQYF.

V usage is TRBV5-1 and J usage is TRBJ2-1; no firm D call. Germline lookup yields CDR1 SGHRS and CDR2 YFSETQ. The V end was cut by 0 bases, the J end by 9 bases, with 13 bases between. The CDR3 length is 14 residues. The CDR3 region is CASSLAAAFGEQFF. The CDR3 DNA follows: TGCGCCAGCAGCTTGGCAGCCGCTTTTGGTGAGCAGTTCTTC. The entire variable domain, with the rest obtained from reference TRBV5-1 and TRBJ2-1, is as follows: KAGVTQTPRYLIKTRGQQVTLSCSPISGHRSVSWYQQTPGQGLQFLFEYFSETQRNKGNFPGRFSGRQFSNSRSEMNVSTLELGDSALYLCASSLAAAFGEQFFGPGTRLTVL.

CDR3 loop: CAWSGGVGQGGDTQYF. The DNA of the CDR3 is TGTGCCTGGAGCGGAGGGGTCGGACAGGGAGGAGATACGCAGTATTTT. The rearrangement uses TRBV30 and TRBJ2-3; 8 bases line up with TRBD1. CDR1 and CDR2 (germline): GTSNPN, SVGIG (reference sequence). The junction had 13 bases not matched to a gene; V was cut back by 3 bases and J by 5 bases. The CDR3 totals 16 residues.

This chain uses TRBV6-1 with TRBJ2-7, with TRBD2 matching over 12 bases. V shed 9 bases and J 7 bases; nucleotides not matched to a gene: 7. The germline CDR1 and CDR2 sequences are MNHNS and SASEGT. The CDR3 is 13 amino acids. The chain's CDR3 is CASRLAGEGEQYV. The CDR3 nucleotides read TGTGCCAGTCGACTAGCGGGGGAGGGGGAGCAGTACGTC.

This clone was observed a single time. The genes are TRBV6-5 and TRBJ1-1, with TRBD1 matching over 12 bases. The germline V gene has CDR1 MNHEY and CDR2 SVGAGI. The CDR3 consists of 15 residues. The trim removed 10 bases at V and 4 bases at J, leaving 10 bases unmatched. The CDR3 sequence is CATIRDRGRGTEAFF. The CDR3 DNA follows: TGTGCCACCATCCGGGACAGGGGGCGAGGCACTGAAGCTTTCTTT.

The chain recombines TRBV5-1 with TRBJ1-4; D perhaps matches TRBD1 (6 bases). Germline assignment: CDR1 SGHRS and CDR2 YFSETQ. Trimming removed 1 base from V and 1 base from J, with 8 bases in between. This CDR3 has 15 amino acids. CDR3 sequence (DNA): TGCGCCAGCAGCTTGTGGGGGCGAACTAATGAAAAACTGTTTTTT. Encoded protein: CASSLWGRTNEKLFF.

The rearrangement joins TRBV11-3 to TRBJ1-5; D is perhaps TRBD1 (6 bases). The CDR3 contains 15 residues. Germline loops: CDR1 SGHNT, CDR2 YENEEA. With 3 bases removed from V and 2 bases from J, the gap between germline ends came to 11 bases. The CDR3, as DNA: TGTGCCAGCAGCTTGACAGGCGGCCGCAATCAGCCCCAGCATTTT. It encodes CASSLTGGRNQPQHF. The full variable domain, in which reference TRBV11-3 and TRBJ1-5 provide the parts outside the CDR3, is EAGVVQSPRYKIIEKKQPVAFWCNPISGHNTLYWYLQNLGQGPELLIRYENEEAVDDSQLPKDRFSAERLKGVDSTLKIQPAELGDSAVYLCASSLTGGRNQPQHFGDGTRLSIL.

The J gene is TRBJ2-4, the V gene TRBV5-4; 14 nucleotides match TRBD2. Trimming removed 4 bases from V and 0 bases from J; junction bases left unmatched: 3. The V gene's germline CDR1 is SGHNT and CDR2 YYREEE (reference sequence). The CDR3 length is 17 residues. The CDR3 sequence is CASSTGLAGGAKNIQYF. In nucleotides, the CDR3 is TGTGCCAGCAGCACCGGACTAGCGGGAGGAGCCAAAAACATTCAGTACTTC.

This clone has a single count. J is TRBJ2-7 and V is TRBV23-1, with 10 bases that match TRBD1. TRBV23-1 is treated as an ORF (open reading frame) with a function not yet certain. V lost 2 bases, J lost 9 bases, and 13 bases stayed unmatched. This CDR3 is 16 amino acids long. In DNA, the CDR3 is TGCGCCAGCAGTCAAATACCGGGACAGGGGCACCGAGGGCAGTACTTC. Translated: CASSQIPGQGHRGQYF.

The V gene is TRBV5-6, the J gene TRBJ2-1; unclear D gene. The germline gives CDR1 SGHDT, CDR2 YYEEEE. The CDR3 covers 18 residues. V was shortened by 2 bases and J by 4 bases, with 22 bases between the two germline ends. CDR3 nucleotides: TGTGCCAGCAGCTTAGGCTTGGCGGACCTTAATATGTACAATGAGCAGTTCTTC. Translating gives CASSLGLADLNMYNEQFF.

The rearrangement links TRBV5-5 to TRBJ1-1, with a tentative D call TRBD1 (5 bases). This CDR3 contains 13 residues. V was shortened by 0 bases and J by 5 bases, with 8 bases between the two germline ends. CDR1 and CDR2 (germline): SGHKS, YYEKEE (reference sequence). This chain's CDR3 is CASSLVAGTEAFF. CDR3 DNA sequence: TGTGCCAGCAGCTTGGTGGCAGGGACTGAAGCTTTCTTT.

The chain employs TRBV7-8 and TRBJ2-5, with TRBD2 as a possible D gene (5 bases). The V and J ends lost 3 bases and 6 bases respectively, with 14 bases between them. Per germline, CDR1 SGHVS and CDR2 FQNEAQ. The CDR3 extends over 14 amino acids. The CDR3 sequence: CASSFTGDLQTQYF. The DNA of the CDR3 is TGTGCCAGCAGCTTCACCGGGGATCTTCAGACCCAGTACTTC.

The gene calls are TRBV6-5 and TRBJ1-2; the match to TRBD1 covers 7 bases. V shed 2 bases, J shed 4 bases, and the junction held 4 bases outside the gene matches. This CDR3 region has 14 residues. Germline assignment: CDR1 MNHEY and CDR2 SVGAGI. DNA of the CDR3: TGTGCCAGCAGTTACCCGACAGGGACCTATGGCTACACCTTC. Residues: CASSYPTGTYGYTF.

The rearrangement joins TRBV6-1 to TRBJ1-5, with a tentative D call TRBD1 (5 bases). This CDR3 is built from 15 residues. Germline V gives CDR1 MNHNS, CDR2 SASEGT. Trimming took off 5 bases at V and 2 bases at J, with 13 bases between the two ends. The chain's CDR3 is CASSLGDLGNQPQHF. In DNA, the CDR3 is TGTGCCAGCAGTCTCGGGGACCTCGGCAATCAGCCCCAGCATTTT.

The chain carries TRBV15 and TRBJ2-1; D not certain. This CDR3 region has 13 residues. Trimming removed 8 bases at V and 10 bases at J, with 18 bases between. Germline values: CDR1 LNHNV, CDR2 YYDKDF (reference sequence). The CDR3 reads CATSMVVSGEQFF. In nucleotides, the CDR3 is TGTGCCACCTCAATGGTGGTTTCCGGCGAGCAGTTCTTC. Looking up the rest from reference TRBV15 and TRBJ2-1 gives the full variable domain: DAMVIQNPRYQVTQFGKPVTLSCSQTLNHNVMYWYQQKSSQAPKLLFHYYDKDFNNEADTPDNFQSRRPNTSFCFLDIRSPGLGDTAMYLCATSMVVSGEQFFGPGTRLTVL.

The gene calls are TRBV15 and TRBJ2-1; 10 nucleotides match TRBD2. Germline loops: CDR1 LNHNV, CDR2 YYDKDF (reference sequence). J gave up 5 bases and V 2 bases, and 6 bases lay outside the gene matches. The CDR3 runs to 16 residues. CDR3: CATSRMLAGANNEQFF. The CDR3 coding sequence is TGTGCCACCAGCAGAATGCTAGCGGGGGCAAACAATGAGCAGTTCTTC.

The chain uses TRBV19 and TRBJ2-7; D is unresolved. Trimming took off 2 bases at V and 4 bases at J, with 6 bases between the two ends. Germline V CDR1 and CDR2: LNHDA, SQIVND (reference sequence). The CDR3 loop spans 12 amino acids. The CDR3 DNA reads TGTGCCAGTAGTATAAACATGTACGAGCAGTACGTC. The encoded protein is CASSINMYEQYV.

The rearrangement uses TRBV12-5 and TRBJ1-1, with 8 bases identical to TRBD1. The CDR3 consists of 18 residues. Germline V gene lookup returns CDR1 LGHNT and CDR2 FRNRAP. V shed 1 base, J shed 5 bases, and the junction held 15 bases outside the gene matches. The CDR3: CASGLGAAGGTGLTEAFF. CDR3 DNA sequence: TGTGCTAGTGGTTTGGGGGCGGCAGGGGGCACTGGACTGACTGAAGCTTTCTTT.

The V gene is TRBV5-1, the J gene TRBJ2-3; TRBD2 agrees at 8 bases. The length of the CDR3 is 15 residues. CDR1 SGHRS and CDR2 YFSETQ come from the germline V gene. J was trimmed by 9 bases and V by 1 base; bases with no gene match: 10. CDR3 amino acids: CASSLIDGGAHTQYF. The CDR3 DNA is TGCGCCAGCAGCTTGATTGACGGGGGGGCTCACACGCAGTATTTT.

The chain combines TRBV10-3 with TRBJ2-3; 10 bases map to TRBD2. With V trimmed by 1 base and J by 1 base, 2 bases remained unmatched. This CDR3 contains 16 residues. Per the germline V gene, CDR1 is ENHRY and CDR2 is SYGVKD. The CDR3 nucleotides are TGTGCCATCAGTGAGTGGGGGACTAGCGGCACAGATACGCAGTATTTT. Protein product: CAISEWGTSGTDTQYF.

The chain is built from TRBV7-8 and TRBJ1-1, with 8 bases that match TRBD1. CDR3 length: 16 amino acids. V was clipped by 7 bases and J by 2 bases; unmatched bases: 12. From germline, CDR1 is SGHVS and CDR2 FQNEAQ. The CDR3 nucleotides are TGTGCCAGCACCTCGAGGACAGGGCATTATAACACTGAAGCTTTCTTT. Its protein product is CASTSRTGHYNTEAFF.

This clone was detected once. V is TRBV7-2 and J is TRBJ1-2; D remains unclear. The V and J ends lost 1 base and 4 bases respectively, with 7 bases between them. Germline V CDR1 and CDR2: SGHTA, FQGNSA. The CDR3 consists of 13 residues. CDR3 protein: CASSLDRIYGYTF. In DNA form, the CDR3 reads TGTGCCAGCAGCTTAGATAGAATCTATGGCTACACCTTC. Based on the CDR3 plus reference TRBV7-2 and TRBJ1-2, the full variable domain is GAGVSQSPSNKVTEKGKDVELRCDPISGHTALYWYRQSLGQGLEFLIYFQGNSAPDKSGLPSDRFSAERTGGSVSTLTIQRTQQEDSAVYLCASSLDRIYGYTFGSGTRLTVV.

This clone occurred a few times. This rearrangement joins TRBV19 to TRBJ1-1, with D maybe TRBD1 (5 bases). V gave up 3 bases and J gave up 6 bases, with 14 bases separating them. The CDR3 runs 14 residues. Per the germline V gene, CDR1 is LNHDA and CDR2 is SQIVND (reference sequence). CDR3 coding DNA: TGTGCCAGTAGTATCTGGCAGGGCGACGCTGAAGCTTTCTTT. This codes for CASSIWQGDAEAFF.

The chain uses TRBV7-9 and TRBJ2-6; a possible D gene is TRBD1 (5 bases). Trimming shortened V by 2 bases and J by 0 bases, and 14 bases separated the two germline ends. Germline lookup yields CDR1 SEHNR and CDR2 FQNEAQ (reference sequence). The CDR3 covers 18 residues. The DNA of the CDR3 is TGTGCCAGCAGCTTACGACAGAGCCTCAGCTCTGGGGCCAACGTCCTGACTTTC. Encoded protein: CASSLRQSLSSGANVLTF.